The 18 T cell receptor beta chains listed next were all sequenced from one sample in a study of PD-L1 blockade in urothelial cancer. The data were produced by immunoSEQ multiplex PCR, yet TCRdb's version contains in-frame clones alone and is incomplete. Of tens of thousands of clones in the sample, 90% were seen once. The time point was: pretreatment peripheral blood. This material consisted of PBMCs, taken around atezolizumab (anti-PD-L1) treatment. The origin of the receptors is a man aged 60 to 69 with urothelial cancer.

J is TRBJ2-5 and V is TRBV10-2, with D maybe TRBD2 (6 bases). Trimming pared 3 bases from V and 4 bases from J, leaving 9 bases between. Per the germline V gene, CDR1 is WSHSY and CDR2 is SAAADI. The CDR3 contains 13 residues. The CDR3 coding sequence is TGCGCCAGCAGTGAACCAGCGGGAGAGACCCAGTACTTC. Amino acid sequence: CASSEPAGETQYF.

The genes are TRBV5-1 and TRBJ1-1, with D possibly matching TRBD1 (5 bases). Trimming left V 4 bases short and J 0 bases short, with 7 bases between. This CDR3 is built from 13 residues. The V gene's germline CDR1 is SGHRS and CDR2 YFSETQ. This chain's CDR3 is CASSPGLNTEAFF. CDR3 DNA: TGCGCCAGCAGCCCAGGGTTGAACACTGAAGCTTTCTTT.

J is TRBJ2-7 and V is TRBV14; no definite D call. Trimming cost V 2 bases and J 6 bases, with 20 bases left between them. From germline, CDR1 is SGHDN and CDR2 FVKESK. The CDR3 runs 16 residues. CDR3 nucleotide sequence: TGTGCCAGCAGCCAAATTGTGTCCTGGATCCCAGGCGAGCAGTACTTC. This translates into CASSQIVSWIPGEQYF.

V is TRBV28 and J is TRBJ1-5; no firm D call. Trimming pared 3 bases from V and 6 bases from J, leaving 6 bases between. Germline lookup yields CDR1 MDHEN and CDR2 SYDVKM. This CDR3 comprises 12 residues. CDR3 sequence: CASSFESQPQHF. As DNA, the CDR3 is TGTGCCAGCAGTTTTGAGAGTCAGCCCCAGCATTTT. The full variable domain, its missing parts supplied by reference TRBV28 and TRBJ1-5, is DVKVTQSSRYLVKRTGEKVFLECVQDMDHENMFWYRQDPGLGLRLIYFSYDVKMKEKGDIPEGYSVSREKKERFSLILESASTNQTSMYLCASSFESQPQHFGDGTRLSIL.

This clone was counted a few times. This chain links TRBV7-2 with TRBJ2-5, with TRBD2 as a possible D gene (6 bases). The CDR3 totals 13 residues. V dropped 6 bases and J dropped 2 bases, with 10 bases sitting between them. Germline loops: CDR1 SGHTA, CDR2 FQGNSA. CDR3 nucleotides: TGTGCCAGCAGTCGGGGGATACAAGAGACCCAGTACTTC. Its translation is CASSRGIQETQYF.

The J gene is TRBJ1-1, the V gene TRBV6-1, with D possibly TRBD1 on 5 matching bases. The CDR3 runs to 13 residues. The germline CDR1 and CDR2 sequences are MNHNS and SASEGT. The V end lost 2 bases, the J end lost 5 bases, and 9 bases lay between the germline ends. The CDR3 DNA is TGTGCCAGCAGTGAACGGGGGTGGACTGAAGCTTTCTTT. Translating gives CASSERGWTEAFF.

The chain joins TRBV6-1 to TRBJ1-2, with D unresolved. The CDR3 totals 14 residues. Trimming stripped 2 bases from V and 4 bases from J, with 11 bases between. CDR1 and CDR2 from the germline V gene are MNHNS and SASEGT. The CDR3 DNA reads as TGTGCCAGCAGTGAATTGTCGGGAGGCTATGGCTACACCTTC. It codes for CASSELSGGYGYTF.

The chain couples TRBV4-2 to TRBJ2-1; TRBD2 might be the D (6 bases). The CDR3 extends over 14 amino acids. In germline, CDR1 is LGHNA, CDR2 YNFKEQ. Trimming took off 1 base at V and 12 bases at J, with 16 bases between the two ends. The CDR3 here is CASSQVGRDSWQFF. In nucleotides, the CDR3 is TGTGCCAGCAGCCAAGTTGGGCGGGATAGCTGGCAGTTCTTC.

The chain employs TRBV7-9 and TRBJ1-1; D is perhaps TRBD1 (6 bases). The germline gives CDR1 SEHNR, CDR2 FQNEAQ (reference sequence). The CDR3 consists of 13 residues. Between the trimmed V and J ends, which lost 3 bases and 7 bases, there was a span of 12 bases. The chain's CDR3 is CASSFGGQGEAFF. For the CDR3, the DNA is TGTGCCAGCAGCTTCGGGGGGCAGGGTGAAGCTTTCTTT.

The chain recombines TRBV6-5 with TRBJ1-4; D gene unclear. Trimming removed 5 bases at V and 2 bases at J, with 12 bases between. Germline loops: CDR1 MNHEY, CDR2 SVGAGI. The CDR3 sequence is 15 residues long. Written as DNA, the CDR3 is TGTGCCAGCAGTAAGATCGGGAATACTAATGAAAAACTGTTTTTT. It codes for CASSKIGNTNEKLFF.

This sequence joins TRBV15 and TRBJ2-7; 9 nucleotides agree with TRBD1. V was clipped by 1 base and J by 4 bases; unmatched bases: 5. Germline assignment: CDR1 LNHNV and CDR2 YYDKDF (reference sequence). The CDR3 loop spans 15 amino acids. CDR3 sequence reads: CATSRGGTGWYEQYF. The CDR3 DNA reads TGTGCCACCAGCAGAGGGGGGACAGGGTGGTACGAGCAGTACTTC. Using reference TRBV15 and TRBJ2-7 for the parts outside the CDR3, the full variable domain is DAMVIQNPRYQVTQFGKPVTLSCSQTLNHNVMYWYQQKSSQAPKLLFHYYDKDFNNEADTPDNFQSRRPNTSFCFLDIRSPGLGDTAMYLCATSRGGTGWYEQYFGPGTRLTVT.

The chain is built from TRBV11-2 and TRBJ2-2; 10 bases map to TRBD2. V dropped 0 bases and J dropped 8; count of bases not matched to a gene: 9. Per the germline V gene, CDR1 is SGHAT and CDR2 is FQNNGV. The CDR3 extends over 17 amino acids. CDR3 nucleotide sequence: TGTGCCAGCAGCTTAGAAGCTAGCGGGGGCCCCTGGGGGGAGCTGTTTTTT. Translated: CASSLEASGGPWGELFF.

This chain joins TRBV19 and TRBJ2-7; TRBD2 aligns across 16 bases. J lost 5 bases, V lost 1 base, and 14 bases had no gene match. CDR3 size: 20 residues. Germline V gene lookup returns CDR1 LNHDA and CDR2 SQIVND (reference sequence). CDR3 protein: CASSIGPRGTSGRASDEQYF. In DNA, the CDR3 is TGTGCCAGTAGTATAGGTCCCCGCGGGACTAGCGGGAGGGCCTCTGACGAGCAGTACTTC.

This clone was detected only once. The genes are TRBV5-1 and TRBJ2-7, with 7 bases identical to TRBD2. The CDR3 is made up of 15 amino acids. The V and J ends lost 0 bases and 1 base, in that order; junction bases with no gene match: 4. In germline, CDR1 is SGHRS, CDR2 YFSETQ. This chain's CDR3 is CASSLGPAGSYEQYF. In DNA form, the CDR3 reads TGCGCCAGCAGCTTGGGGCCAGCGGGGTCCTACGAGCAGTACTTC.

This chain joins TRBV9 and TRBJ2-7, with TRBD2 matching 8 bases. This CDR3 is built from 16 residues. Germline CDR1 is SGDLS and CDR2 is YYNGEE. V lost 4 bases and J lost 4; bases outside the gene matches: 13. The CDR3 loop reads CASSPHSGNRMYEQYF. The CDR3, as DNA: TGTGCCAGCAGCCCCCATAGCGGGAATCGAATGTACGAGCAGTACTTC.

This clone was picked up one time. The V gene is TRBV2, the J gene TRBJ1-1; D is possibly TRBD1 (6 bases). CDR3 size: 13 residues. The V gene lost 6 bases and the J gene lost 0 bases, with 8 bases spanning the gap. Germline CDR1 SNHLY, CDR2 FYNNEI. CDR3 sequence reads: CASSTGLNTEAFF. CDR3 coding DNA: TGTGCCAGCAGCACAGGGCTGAACACTGAAGCTTTCTTT.

V and J are TRBV4-3 and TRBJ2-3; 8 bases are shared with TRBD2. CDR3 length: 16 amino acids. V shed 1 base and J 4 bases; nucleotides not matched to a gene: 7. Germline CDR1 and CDR2: LGHNA and YSLEER. This CDR3 is CASSQAPGGAADTQYF. The CDR3, as DNA: TGCGCCAGCAGCCAAGCTCCCGGGGGGGCGGCAGATACGCAGTATTTT.

The chain recombines TRBV7-2 with TRBJ2-4; weak D call: TRBD2 (6 bases). Germline CDR1 and CDR2: SGHTA and FQGNSA. V lost 4 bases to trimming and J lost 8 bases, with 18 bases between them. This CDR3 contains 15 residues. CDR3 protein: CASSSEGITGYIQYF. The CDR3 region has the DNA TGTGCCAGCAGCTCGGAGGGAATCACGGGTTACATTCAGTACTTC.